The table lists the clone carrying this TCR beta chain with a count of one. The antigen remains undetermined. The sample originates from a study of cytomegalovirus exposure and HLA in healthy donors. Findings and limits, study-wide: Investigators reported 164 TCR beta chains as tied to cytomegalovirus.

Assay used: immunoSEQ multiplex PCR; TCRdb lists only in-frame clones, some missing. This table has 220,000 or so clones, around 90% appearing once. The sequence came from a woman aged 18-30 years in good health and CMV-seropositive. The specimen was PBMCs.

In DNA, the CDR3 is TGTGCCAGCAGCCCCGGACAGTTAAGACCCACTGAAGCTTTCTTT. As protein: CASSPGQLRPTEAFF. The chain combines TRBV7-9 with TRBJ1-1; tentatively, D is TRBD1 (6 bases). Germline loops: CDR1 SEHNR, CDR2 FQNEAQ (reference sequence). V lost 5 bases to trimming and J lost 4 bases, with 17 bases between them. The CDR3 loop spans 15 amino acids.